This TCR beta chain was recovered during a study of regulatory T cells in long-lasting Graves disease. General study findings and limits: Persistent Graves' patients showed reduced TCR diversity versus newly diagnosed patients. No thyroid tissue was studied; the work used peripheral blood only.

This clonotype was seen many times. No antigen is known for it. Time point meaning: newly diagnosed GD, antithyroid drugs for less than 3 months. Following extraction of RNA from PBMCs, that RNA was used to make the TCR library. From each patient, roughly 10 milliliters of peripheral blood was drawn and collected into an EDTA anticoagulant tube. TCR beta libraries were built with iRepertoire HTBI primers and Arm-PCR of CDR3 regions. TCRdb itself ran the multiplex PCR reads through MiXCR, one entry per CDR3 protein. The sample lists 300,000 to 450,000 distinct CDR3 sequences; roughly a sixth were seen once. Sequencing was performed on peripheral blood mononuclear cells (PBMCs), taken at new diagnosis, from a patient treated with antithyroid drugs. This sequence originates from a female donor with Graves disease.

CDR3 residues: CASSGVYEQYF. As DNA, the CDR3 is TGTGCCAGCAGTGGGGTTTACGAGCAGTACTTC. This chain connects TRBV12-3 or TRBV12-4 to TRBJ2-7; D uncertain. CDR3 length: 11 amino acids. V was clipped by 5 bases and J by 4 bases, with 6 bases between them.